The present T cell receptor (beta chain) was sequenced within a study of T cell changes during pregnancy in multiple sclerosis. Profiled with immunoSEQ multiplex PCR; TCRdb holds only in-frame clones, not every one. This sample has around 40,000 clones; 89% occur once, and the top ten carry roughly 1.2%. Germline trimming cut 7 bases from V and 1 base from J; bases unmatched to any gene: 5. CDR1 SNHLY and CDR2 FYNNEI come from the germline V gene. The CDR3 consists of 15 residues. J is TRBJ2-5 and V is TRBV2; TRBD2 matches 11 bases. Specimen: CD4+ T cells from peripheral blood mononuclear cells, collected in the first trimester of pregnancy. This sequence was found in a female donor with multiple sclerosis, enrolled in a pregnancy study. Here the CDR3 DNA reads TGTGCCAGCACTGGGACTAGCGGAGCCCAAGAGACCCAGTACTTC. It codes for CASTGTSGAQETQYF.